This T cell receptor (beta chain) was retrieved from a study of blood T cell repertoires in COVID-19. Background on the study: Some COVID-19 samples were acute and others convalescent; all came from the United States, Italy and Spain. The analysed material was cDNA or gDNA that came from T cells, B-cell-depleted T cells, or PBMCs.

Some clones are missing from TCRdb's copy, which holds only in-frame ones; the method was immunoSEQ multiplex PCR. The data hold more than 200,000 clones, with 84% observed a single time. In germline, CDR1 is SEHNR, CDR2 FQNEAQ (reference sequence). CDR3 length equals 13 residues. The germline V and J ends were trimmed by 3 bases and 4 bases, with 7 bases remaining between them. The gene calls are TRBV7-9 and TRBJ1-5; D is perhaps TRBD1 (5 bases). The TCR sequence derives from a man in his sixties who had recovered from COVID-19. The sample comprised PBMCs or T cells enriched from blood (not recorded which). The DNA of the CDR3 is TGTGCCAGCAGCTTGACAGTAAATCAGCCCCAGCATTTT. This encodes CASSLTVNQPQHF.